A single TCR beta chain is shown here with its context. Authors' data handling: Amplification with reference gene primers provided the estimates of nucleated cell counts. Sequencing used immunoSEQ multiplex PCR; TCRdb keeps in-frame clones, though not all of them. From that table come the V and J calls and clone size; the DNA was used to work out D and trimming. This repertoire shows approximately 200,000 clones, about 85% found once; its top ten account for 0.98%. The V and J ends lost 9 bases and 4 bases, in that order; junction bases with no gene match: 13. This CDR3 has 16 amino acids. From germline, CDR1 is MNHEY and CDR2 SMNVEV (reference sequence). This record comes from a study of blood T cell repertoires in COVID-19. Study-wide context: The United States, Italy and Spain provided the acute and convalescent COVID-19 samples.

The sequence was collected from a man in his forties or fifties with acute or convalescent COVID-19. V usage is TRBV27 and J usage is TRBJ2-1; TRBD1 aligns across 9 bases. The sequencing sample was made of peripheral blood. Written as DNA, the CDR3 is TGTGCCAGTAACCCTAGGGACAGGGCCTTATACAATGAGCAGTTCTTC. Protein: CASNPRDRALYNEQFF.